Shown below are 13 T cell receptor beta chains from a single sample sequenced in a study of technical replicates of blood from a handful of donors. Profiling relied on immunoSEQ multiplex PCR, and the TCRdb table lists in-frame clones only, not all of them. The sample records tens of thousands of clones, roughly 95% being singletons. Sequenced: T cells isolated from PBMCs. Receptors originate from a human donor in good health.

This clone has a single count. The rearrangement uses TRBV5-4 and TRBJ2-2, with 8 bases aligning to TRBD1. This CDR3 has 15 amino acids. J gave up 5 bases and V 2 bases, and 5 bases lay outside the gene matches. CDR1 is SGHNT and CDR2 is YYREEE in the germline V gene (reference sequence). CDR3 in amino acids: CASSFQGALTGELFF. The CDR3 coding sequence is TGTGCCAGCAGCTTTCAGGGGGCGCTGACCGGGGAGCTGTTTTTT.

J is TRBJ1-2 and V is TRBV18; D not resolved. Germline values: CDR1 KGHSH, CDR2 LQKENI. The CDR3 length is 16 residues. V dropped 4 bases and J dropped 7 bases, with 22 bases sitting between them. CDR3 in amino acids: CASSLAAGSDGPGYTF. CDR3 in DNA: TGTGCCAGCTCACTTGCTGCGGGCTCGGATGGGCCTGGCTACACCTTC.

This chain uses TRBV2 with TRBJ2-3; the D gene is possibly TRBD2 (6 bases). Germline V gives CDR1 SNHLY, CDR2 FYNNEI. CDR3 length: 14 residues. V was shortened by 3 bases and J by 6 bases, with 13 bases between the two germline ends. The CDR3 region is CASSDPGVGDTQYF. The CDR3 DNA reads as TGTGCCAGCAGTGATCCGGGAGTAGGCGATACGCAGTATTTT.

The CDR3 spells CASSSGLAKYEQYF. The CDR3 DNA sequence: TGTGCCAGCAGCTCAGGACTAGCGAAATACGAGCAGTACTTC. The rearrangement links TRBV7-9 to TRBJ2-7, with 9 bases lining up with TRBD2. Germline assignment: CDR1 SEHNR and CDR2 FQNEAQ (reference sequence). V dropped 4 bases and J dropped 4; count of bases not matched to a gene: 5. The CDR3 runs to 14 residues.

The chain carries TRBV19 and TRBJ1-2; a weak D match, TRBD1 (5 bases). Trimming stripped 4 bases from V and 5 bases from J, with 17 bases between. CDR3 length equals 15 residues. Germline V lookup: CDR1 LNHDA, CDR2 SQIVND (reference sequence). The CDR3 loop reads CASSKGISRGYGYTF. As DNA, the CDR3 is TGTGCCAGTAGTAAAGGGATTTCTCGGGGGTATGGCTACACCTTC.

CDR3 bases: TGTGCCAGCACTTCCTTCAGCAATCAGCCCCAGCATTTT. This codes for CASTSFSNQPQHF. The chain recombines TRBV2 with TRBJ1-5, with D uncertain. Trimming removed 7 bases from V and 1 base from J, with 8 bases in between. The CDR3 is 13 residues long. CDR1 and CDR2 from the germline V gene are SNHLY and FYNNEI.

CDR3 sequence reads: CASRGNEQFF. CDR3 DNA sequence: TGTGCCAGCCGAGGTAATGAGCAGTTCTTC. J is TRBJ2-1 and V is TRBV7-2, with no clear D. This CDR3 is built from 10 residues. V was cut by 8 bases and J by 7 bases, with 6 bases left in between. In germline, CDR1 is SGHTA, CDR2 FQGNSA.

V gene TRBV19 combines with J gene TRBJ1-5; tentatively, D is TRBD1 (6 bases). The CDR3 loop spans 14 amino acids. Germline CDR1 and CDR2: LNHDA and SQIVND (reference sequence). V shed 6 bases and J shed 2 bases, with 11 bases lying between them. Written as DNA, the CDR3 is TGTGCCAGTAGCACAGGGAAAGGCAATCAGCCCCAGCATTTT. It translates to CASSTGKGNQPQHF.

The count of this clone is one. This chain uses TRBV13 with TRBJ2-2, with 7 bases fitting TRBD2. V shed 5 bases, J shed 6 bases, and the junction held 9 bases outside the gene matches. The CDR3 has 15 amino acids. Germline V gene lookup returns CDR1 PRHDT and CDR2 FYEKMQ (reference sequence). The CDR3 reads CASSQTLAVPGELFF. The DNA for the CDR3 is TGTGCCAGCAGCCAAACCCTAGCGGTTCCCGGGGAGCTGTTTTTT.

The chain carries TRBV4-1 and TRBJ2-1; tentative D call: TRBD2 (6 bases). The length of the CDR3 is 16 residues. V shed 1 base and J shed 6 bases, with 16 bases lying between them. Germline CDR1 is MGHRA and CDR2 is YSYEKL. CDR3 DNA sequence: TGCGCCAGCAGCCAAGGAATCGGGAGACCTTTCAATGAGCAGTTCTTC. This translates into CASSQGIGRPFNEQFF.

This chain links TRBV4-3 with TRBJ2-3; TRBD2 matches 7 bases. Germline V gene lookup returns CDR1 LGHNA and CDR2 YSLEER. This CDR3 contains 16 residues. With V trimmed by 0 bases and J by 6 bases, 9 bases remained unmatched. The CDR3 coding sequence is TGCGCCAGCAGCCAAGATTCGCGGGGGAGAGGGGATACGCAGTATTTT. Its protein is CASSQDSRGRGDTQYF.

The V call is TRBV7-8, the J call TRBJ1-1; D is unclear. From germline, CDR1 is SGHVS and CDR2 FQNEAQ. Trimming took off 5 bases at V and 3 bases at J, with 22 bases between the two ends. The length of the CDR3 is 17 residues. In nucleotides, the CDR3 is TGTGCCAGCAGCCCACGGGGTATTATACTTCCTGACACTGAAGCTTTCTTT. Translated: CASSPRGIILPDTEAFF.

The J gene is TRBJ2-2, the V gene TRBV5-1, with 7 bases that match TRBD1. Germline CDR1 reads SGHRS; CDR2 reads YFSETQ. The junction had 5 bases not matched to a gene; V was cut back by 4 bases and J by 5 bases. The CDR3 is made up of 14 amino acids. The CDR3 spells CASSGEGATGELFF. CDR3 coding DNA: TGCGCCAGCAGCGGTGAGGGGGCAACCGGGGAGCTGTTTTTT.